This T cell receptor (beta chain) comes out of a study of blood T cell repertoires in COVID-19. The method was immunoSEQ multiplex PCR; TCRdb's version includes in-frame clones alone and lacks a portion of them. The sample carries 250,000 to 300,000 clones, 75% to 90% recorded once. V was pared by 4 bases and J by 5 bases, with 18 bases between. The CDR3 totals 15 residues. The germline gives CDR1 SGHRS, CDR2 YFSETQ. The sample comprised peripheral blood. The receptor's source is an older woman with COVID-19, enrolled during active disease. The chain has TRBV5-1 and TRBJ1-2; tentatively, D is TRBD1 (6 bases). This CDR3 reads CASSIVPGAGYGYTF. Written as DNA, the CDR3 is TGCGCCAGCAGCATCGTTCCAGGGGCTGGGTATGGCTACACCTTC. Full variable domain (missing parts from reference TRBV5-1 and TRBJ1-2): KAGVTQTPRYLIKTRGQQVTLSCSPISGHRSVSWYQQTPGQGLQFLFEYFSETQRNKGNFPGRFSGRQFSNSRSEMNVSTLELGDSALYLCASSIVPGAGYGYTFGSGTRLTVV.